The sequence of this TCR beta chain was determined in a study of response to subunit inactivated influenza vaccine. MiXCR was run by TCRdb on the RT-PCR reads, yielding one entry per CDR3 protein. The sample has hundreds of thousands of distinct CDR3 sequences, around a sixth seen once. This clonotype was seen a handful of times. Antigen specificity is unknown. General study results and limits: Each seasonal influenza vaccination, the authors suggested, recruits few new T cells.

Material: PBMCs from blood, obtained roughly 12 days after vaccination. This TCR was sampled from a man aged 50 or older who received an inactivated influenza vaccine.

The CDR3 DNA reads as TGTGCCAGCAGCCCGGAGGCGGTCGGGGAGACCCAGTACTTC. Protein product: CASSPEAVGETQYF. J is TRBJ2-5 and V is TRBV12-3 or TRBV12-4, with D possibly being TRBD2 (5 bases). The CDR3 has 14 amino acids. The V and J ends lost 6 bases and 5 bases respectively, with 16 bases between them.